The present T cell receptor (beta chain) was sequenced within a study of T cell responses to AZD1222 COVID-19 vaccine. Germline V gene data show CDR1 as LNHDA and CDR2 as SQIVND (reference sequence). With 4 bases clipped from V and 4 bases from J, the junction kept 5 bases outside the gene matches. The CDR3 length is 14 residues. Sequencing used immunoSEQ multiplex PCR; TCRdb keeps in-frame clones, though not all of them. The data show approximately 170,000 clones, 85% to 95% seen once. Broader study findings: The span of vaccine-associated CD4 TCRs extended across spike, with dominance at 160-218 and 743-854.

For this clone: Its specificity is unknown.

The V call is TRBV19, the J call TRBJ1-1; 8 nucleotides align to TRBD1. The receptor's source is an adult in good health. The sequences come from peripheral blood, collected on day 0 of AZD1222 vaccination. The CDR3 reads CASSTQGASTEAFF. As DNA, the CDR3 is TGTGCCAGTAGTACGCAGGGGGCGTCCACTGAAGCTTTCTTT. Together with reference TRBV19 and TRBJ1-1, the CDR3 gives the full variable domain: DGGITQSPKYLFRKEGQNVTLSCEQNLNHDAMYWYRQDPGQGLRLIYYSQIVNDFQKGDIAEGYSVSREKKESFPLTVTSAQKNPTAFYLCASSTQGASTEAFFGQGTRLTVV.